Below, 22 T cell receptor beta chains from the same sample are listed, as sequenced in a study of MAIT cells during Salmonella Paratyphi A infection. Time point in this sample: healthy control first sampling. Valpha7.2+ CD161+ T cells were sorted by flow cytometry as MAIT cells. TCRdb recomputed calls from the 5' RACE reads with MiXCR, one row per CDR3 protein. The table includes 450 or so distinct CDR3 sequences, under 55% detected once. The sequencing sample was made of MAIT cells from PBMCs. The receptors were gathered from an adult in good health.

This sequence joins TRBV20-1 and TRBJ2-1; the match to TRBD2 covers 14 bases. V lost 5 bases, J lost 9 bases, and 15 bases stayed unmatched. The CDR3 is made up of 17 amino acids. CDR1 is DFQATT, CDR2 SNEGSKA, per germline (reference sequence). The CDR3 reads CSARIEGGLAGESEQFF. The CDR3 region has the DNA TGCAGTGCTCGTATAGAGGGGGGACTAGCGGGAGAATCTGAGCAGTTCTTC.

V gene TRBV24-1 combines with J gene TRBJ2-3, with D perhaps assigned TRBD1 or TRBD2 (5 bases each). This CDR3 is built from 14 residues. V was shortened by 4 bases and J by 3 bases, with 10 bases between the two germline ends. The germline V gene has CDR1 KGHDR and CDR2 SFDVKD. CDR3 nucleotide sequence: TGTGCCACCAGTGACCTGGGGGAGACAGATACGCAGTATTTT. This sequence encodes CATSDLGETDTQYF.

By share, this clonotype counts as large. The chain employs TRBV4-3 and TRBJ2-6, with 7 bases identical to TRBD1. CDR3 size: 17 residues. Germline CDR1 LGHNA, CDR2 YSLEER. Unmatched junction bases numbered 3, after V lost 1 base and J lost 0 bases. CDR3 nucleotides: TGCGCCAGCAGCCAAGGGGACAGCGTCTCTGGGGCCAACGTCCTGACTTTC. This sequence encodes CASSQGDSVSGANVLTF.

The rearrangement joins TRBV6-4 to TRBJ2-3; no clear D gene. The CDR3 is made up of 16 amino acids. Germline assignment: CDR1 MRHNA and CDR2 SNTAGT. V was trimmed by 4 bases and J by 4 bases, leaving 18 bases between them. This CDR3 reads CASSASGGGGADTQYF. CDR3 DNA sequence: TGTGCCAGCAGTGCTTCTGGCGGTGGTGGCGCAGATACGCAGTATTTT.

This clonotype is large by share. The chain combines TRBV6-2 or TRBV6-3 with TRBJ1-1; no reliable D call. There are 14 residues in the CDR3. Germline values: CDR1 MNHEY, CDR2 SVGEGT. Between the trimmed V and J ends, which lost 1 base and 2 bases, there was a span of 8 bases. CDR3 residues: CASSYLTVNTEAFF. The CDR3 coding sequence is TGTGCCAGCAGTTACTTAACGGTAAACACTGAAGCTTTCTTT.

The V and J genes are TRBV7-9 and TRBJ2-7; D is perhaps TRBD1 or TRBD2 (6 bases each). Looked up from germline, CDR1 is SEHNR and CDR2 is FQNEAQ (reference sequence). The CDR3 contains 13 residues. V shed 7 bases and J shed 5 bases, with 15 bases lying between them. CDR3 protein: CASTGGRGDEQYF. CDR3 nucleotides: TGTGCCAGCACTGGGGGGCGCGGGGACGAGCAGTACTTC.

By sample share, this clonotype is large. The CDR3 sequence is CASSGGQGGQPQHF. The DNA for the CDR3 is TGTGCCAGCAGCGGCGGACAGGGCGGTCAGCCCCAGCATTTT. The chain couples TRBV6-5 to TRBJ1-5, with 8 bases that match TRBD1. The germline V gene has CDR1 MNHEY and CDR2 SVGAGI. This CDR3 has 14 residues. Trimming cost V 6 bases and J 6 bases; bases outside gene matches: 7.

The V and J genes are TRBV7-2 and TRBJ2-1; the match to TRBD2 covers 13 bases. In germline, CDR1 is SGHTA, CDR2 FQGNSA. The CDR3 length is 15 residues. The J segment lost 4 bases and the V segment lost 4 bases, leaving 1 base of the junction unmatched. CDR3 sequence reads: CASSSGLAGYNEQFF. As DNA, the CDR3 is TGTGCCAGCAGCTCGGGACTAGCGGGGTACAATGAGCAGTTCTTC.

The J gene is TRBJ2-5, the V gene TRBV20-1; 7 nucleotides align to TRBD1. Germline values: CDR1 DFQATT, CDR2 SNEGSKA (reference sequence). The CDR3 extends over 13 amino acids. Here the CDR3 DNA reads TGCATGGCAGGGGGACCGTACCAAGAGACCCAGTACTTC. Its protein is CMAGGPYQETQYF.

This clonotype has more than one count but fewer than ten. This chain connects TRBV11-2 to TRBJ2-3; 10 positions agree with TRBD1. The germline CDR1 and CDR2 sequences are SGHAT and FQNNGV. V was pared by 5 bases and J by 4 bases, with 6 bases of the junction left unmatched. The CDR3 is 15 residues long. This CDR3 reads CASSPGTGDADTQYF. The CDR3 DNA sequence: TGTGCCAGCAGCCCTGGGACAGGGGACGCAGATACGCAGTATTTT.

This clonotype was observed a few times. The chain couples TRBV10-2 to TRBJ2-7, with 9 bases matching TRBD1. Per the germline V gene, CDR1 is WSHSY and CDR2 is SAAADI. CDR3 length: 15 residues. The V and J ends lost 3 bases and 4 bases, in that order; junction bases with no gene match: 7. The CDR3 spells CASSEGTGTGYEQYV. In DNA, the CDR3 is TGCGCCAGCAGTGAAGGAACCGGGACAGGGTACGAGCAGTACGTC.

The J gene is TRBJ1-1, the V gene TRBV20-1; perhaps TRBD1 as D (6 bases). Germline V lookup: CDR1 DFQATT, CDR2 SNEGSKA (reference sequence). This CDR3 region has 14 residues. V was pared by 2 bases and J by 3 bases, with 13 bases between. In DNA, the CDR3 is TGCAGTGCTAGATCCACAGGGAGGGACACTGAAGCTTTCTTT. This codes for CSARSTGRDTEAFF.

A single count supports this clonotype. Mismatch with germline at one junction end may stem from a read error. CDR3 in DNA: TGTGCCAGCAGCCAGGGCGGGTCAGTCTCTGGGGCCAACGTCCTGATTTTC. Amino acids: CASSQGGSVSGANVLIF. This rearrangement joins TRBV4-2 to TRBJ2-6, with D possibly being TRBD1 or TRBD2 (5 bases each). This CDR3 region has 17 residues. The V gene's germline CDR1 is LGHNA and CDR2 YNFKEQ.

The chain recombines TRBV4-3 with TRBJ2-2, with D perhaps matching TRBD1 or TRBD2 (5 bases each). Per the germline V gene, CDR1 is LGHNA and CDR2 is YSLEER. V was cut by 0 bases and J by 0 bases, with 11 bases left in between. The CDR3 loop spans 17 amino acids. The CDR3 is CASSQDMRDPNTGELFF. The CDR3 nucleotides are TGCGCCAGCAGCCAAGATATGAGGGACCCGAACACCGGGGAGCTGTTTTTT.

As for this clonotype: At one end, the junction sequence differs from germline, possibly due to a read error. The genes are TRBV6-2 or TRBV6-3 and TRBJ1-5, with D maybe TRBD1 (6 bases). The CDR3 has 14 amino acids. CDR1 is MNHEY and CDR2 is SVGEGT in the germline V gene. In DNA form, the CDR3 reads TGTGCAAGCAGTTACTCAAAGGAAGGACAGACCCAGCATTTT. This gives the protein CASSYSKEGQTQHF.

The rearrangement links TRBV6-2 or TRBV6-3 to TRBJ2-1; 8 bases match TRBD1. Unmatched junction bases numbered 5, after V lost 3 bases and J lost 7 bases. The length of the CDR3 is 14 residues. Per the germline V gene, CDR1 is MNHEY and CDR2 is SVGEGT. CDR3: CASSYQGAQNEQFF. The CDR3 nucleotides read TGTGCCAGCAGTTATCAGGGGGCGCAGAATGAGCAGTTCTTC.

Concerning this clonotype: Sequence at one end of the junction differs from germline and may be a read error. This chain connects TRBV15 to TRBJ2-6; unclear D gene. The CDR3 contains 15 residues. Germline V gives CDR1 LNHNV, CDR2 YYDKDF (reference sequence). The CDR3, as DNA: TGTGCCGCCAGCAGAGACAACTCTGGGGCCAACGTCCTGACTTTC. Amino acids: CAASRDNSGANVLTF.

The V gene is TRBV6-5, the J gene TRBJ2-6; TRBD1 matches at 8 bases. J lost 0 bases, V lost 5 bases, and 9 bases had no gene match. Germline lookup yields CDR1 MNHEY and CDR2 SVGAGI. This CDR3 has 18 amino acids. CDR3 sequence reads: CASSKTGQGVSGANVLTF. CDR3 coding DNA: TGTGCCAGCAGTAAAACTGGACAGGGAGTCTCTGGGGCCAACGTCCTGACTTTC.

The J gene is TRBJ2-6, the V gene TRBV29-1; TRBD1 aligns across 9 bases. J gave up 1 base and V 5 bases, and 3 bases lay outside the gene matches. The CDR3 has 15 amino acids. CDR1 is SQVTM, CDR2 ANQGSEA, per germline. CDR3 amino acids: CSVRTGESGANVLTF. CDR3 nucleotide sequence: TGCAGCGTTAGGACAGGGGAATCTGGGGCCAACGTCCTGACTTTC.

In this sample, this clonotype is large (0.1 to 1%). The chain recombines TRBV6-2 or TRBV6-3 with TRBJ1-5, with no clear D. Trimming took 0 bases from V and 7 from J, leaving 10 bases between them. Germline-derived CDR1 and CDR2 are MNHEY and SVGEGT. This CDR3 has 14 residues. The CDR3 here is CASSYSPEGQPQHF. CDR3 DNA sequence: TGTGCCAGCAGTTACTCACCGGAAGGACAGCCCCAGCATTTT.

This clonotype was counted only a few times. CDR3 DNA sequence: TGTGCCAGCTCACCAACAGCGGGGGGGCGTAATGAGCAGTTCTTC. Its translation is CASSPTAGGRNEQFF. The chain couples TRBV18 to TRBJ2-1; TRBD2 matches 10 bases. V lost 2 bases and J lost 7; bases outside the gene matches: 5. There are 15 residues in the CDR3. Germline V lookup: CDR1 KGHSH, CDR2 LQKENI.

V and J are TRBV29-1 and TRBJ1-1, with D possibly being TRBD1 (6 bases). The germline V gene has CDR1 SQVTM and CDR2 ANQGSEA. The CDR3 covers 11 residues. Trimming left V 4 bases short and J 8 bases short, with 11 bases between. CDR3 residues: CSVVRGPEAFF. For the CDR3, the DNA is TGCAGCGTTGTCCGGGGGCCCGAAGCTTTCTTT.